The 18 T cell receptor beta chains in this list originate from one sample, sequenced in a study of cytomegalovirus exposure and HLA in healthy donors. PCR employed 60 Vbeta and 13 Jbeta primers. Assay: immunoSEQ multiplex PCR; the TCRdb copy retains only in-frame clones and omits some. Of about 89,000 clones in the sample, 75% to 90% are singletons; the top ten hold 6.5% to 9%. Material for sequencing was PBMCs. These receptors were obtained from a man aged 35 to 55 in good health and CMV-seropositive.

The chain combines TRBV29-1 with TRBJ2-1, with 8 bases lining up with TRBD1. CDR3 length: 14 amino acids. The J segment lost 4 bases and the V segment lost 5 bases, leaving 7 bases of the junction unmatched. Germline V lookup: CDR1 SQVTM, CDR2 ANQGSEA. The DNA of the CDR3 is TGCAGCGTTCTCGGACAGGGTGAATACAATGAGCAGTTCTTC. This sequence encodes CSVLGQGEYNEQFF.

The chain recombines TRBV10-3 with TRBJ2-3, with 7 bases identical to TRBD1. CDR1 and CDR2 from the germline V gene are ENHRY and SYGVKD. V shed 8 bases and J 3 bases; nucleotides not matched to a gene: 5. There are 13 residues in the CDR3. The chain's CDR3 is CAIREGQTDTQYF. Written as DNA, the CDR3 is TGTGCCATCCGAGAGGGACAGACAGATACGCAGTATTTT.

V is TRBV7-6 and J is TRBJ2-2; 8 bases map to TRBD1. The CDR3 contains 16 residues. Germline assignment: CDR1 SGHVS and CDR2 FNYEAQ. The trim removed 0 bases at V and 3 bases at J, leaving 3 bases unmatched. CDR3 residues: CASSLATGEYTGELFF. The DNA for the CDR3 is TGTGCCAGCAGCTTAGCGACAGGGGAATACACCGGGGAGCTGTTTTTT.

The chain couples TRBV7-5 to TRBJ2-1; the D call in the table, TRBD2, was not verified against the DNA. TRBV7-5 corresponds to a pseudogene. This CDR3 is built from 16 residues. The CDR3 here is CARSLSPSGGAQEQFF. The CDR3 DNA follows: TGTGCCAGAAGCTTATCTCCTAGCGGGGGGGCGCAGGAGCAGTTCTTC.

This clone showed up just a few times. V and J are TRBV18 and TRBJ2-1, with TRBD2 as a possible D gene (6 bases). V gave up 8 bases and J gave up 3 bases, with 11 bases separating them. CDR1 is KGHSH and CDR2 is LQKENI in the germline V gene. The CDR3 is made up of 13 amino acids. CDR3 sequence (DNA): TGTGCCAGCCTCGCGCGGGACTACAATGAGCAGTTCTTC. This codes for CASLARDYNEQFF.

CDR3 residues: CASSKDRGRISGANVLTF. DNA for the CDR3: TGTGCCAGCAGCAAAGACAGGGGGCGGATTTCTGGGGCCAACGTCCTGACTTTC. V usage is TRBV7-2 and J usage is TRBJ2-6; 10 nucleotides agree with TRBD1. The CDR3 sequence is 18 residues long. Germline V gene sequence: CDR1 SGHTA, CDR2 FQGNSA. The junction had 8 bases not matched to a gene; V was cut back by 5 bases and J by 1 base.

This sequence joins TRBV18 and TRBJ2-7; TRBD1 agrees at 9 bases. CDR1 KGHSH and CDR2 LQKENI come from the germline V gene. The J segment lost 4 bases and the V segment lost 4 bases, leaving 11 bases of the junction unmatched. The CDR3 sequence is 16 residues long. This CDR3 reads CASSLTSQQGAYEQYF. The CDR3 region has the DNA TGTGCCAGCTCACTAACCTCCCAACAGGGGGCTTACGAGCAGTACTTC.

CDR3 protein: CAISEPGGYEQYF. In DNA form, the CDR3 reads TGTGCCATCAGTGAGCCCGGGGGCTACGAGCAGTACTTC. This sequence joins TRBV10-3 and TRBJ2-7, with D possibly matching TRBD2 (6 bases). The CDR3 length is 13 residues. Germline V gives CDR1 ENHRY, CDR2 SYGVKD. Trimming left V 2 bases short and J 3 bases short, with 8 bases between.

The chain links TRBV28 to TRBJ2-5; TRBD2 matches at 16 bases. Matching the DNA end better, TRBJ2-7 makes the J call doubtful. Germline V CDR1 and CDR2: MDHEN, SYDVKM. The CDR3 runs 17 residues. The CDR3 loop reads CASSPGTSGRVRYEQYF. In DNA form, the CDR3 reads TGTGCCAGCAGTCCAGGGACTAGCGGGAGGGTTCGCTACGAGCAGTACTTC.

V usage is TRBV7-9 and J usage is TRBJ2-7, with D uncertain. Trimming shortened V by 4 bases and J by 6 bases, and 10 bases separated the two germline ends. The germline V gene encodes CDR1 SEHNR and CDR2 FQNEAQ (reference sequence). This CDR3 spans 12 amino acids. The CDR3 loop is CASSSRGFEQYF. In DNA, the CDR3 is TGTGCCAGCAGCTCGCGAGGTTTCGAGCAGTACTTC.

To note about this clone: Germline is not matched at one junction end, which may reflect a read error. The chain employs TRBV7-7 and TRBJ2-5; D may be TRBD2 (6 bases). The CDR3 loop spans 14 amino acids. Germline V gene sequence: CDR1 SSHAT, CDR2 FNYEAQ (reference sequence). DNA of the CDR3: TGTGCTAGCAGCCTTAGCGGTTTGGGTGAGACCCAGTACTTC. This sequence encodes CASSLSGLGETQYF.

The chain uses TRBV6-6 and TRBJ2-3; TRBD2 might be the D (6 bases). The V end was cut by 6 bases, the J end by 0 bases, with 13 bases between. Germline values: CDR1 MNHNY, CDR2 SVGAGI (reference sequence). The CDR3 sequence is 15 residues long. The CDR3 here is CASSRGVGSTDTQYF. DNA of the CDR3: TGTGCCAGCAGCCGCGGGGTGGGCAGCACAGATACGCAGTATTTT.

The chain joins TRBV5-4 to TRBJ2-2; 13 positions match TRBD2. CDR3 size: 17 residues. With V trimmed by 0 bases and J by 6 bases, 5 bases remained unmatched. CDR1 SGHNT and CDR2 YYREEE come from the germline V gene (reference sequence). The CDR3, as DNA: TGTGCCAGCAGCTTGGGCGGACTAGCGGGAGATGCCGGGGAGCTGTTTTTT. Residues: CASSLGGLAGDAGELFF.

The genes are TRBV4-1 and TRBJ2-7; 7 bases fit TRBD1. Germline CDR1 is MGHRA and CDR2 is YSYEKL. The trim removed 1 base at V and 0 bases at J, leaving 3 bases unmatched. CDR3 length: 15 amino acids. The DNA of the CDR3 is TGCGCCAGCAGCCAAGCGGACAGGACCTCCTACGAGCAGTACTTC. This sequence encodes CASSQADRTSYEQYF.

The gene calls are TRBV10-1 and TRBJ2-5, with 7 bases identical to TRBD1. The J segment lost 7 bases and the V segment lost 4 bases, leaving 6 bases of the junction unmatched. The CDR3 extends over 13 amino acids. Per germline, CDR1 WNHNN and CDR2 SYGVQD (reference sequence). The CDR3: CASSVRQGGTQYF. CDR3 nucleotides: TGCGCCAGCAGTGTAAGACAGGGTGGGACCCAGTACTTC.

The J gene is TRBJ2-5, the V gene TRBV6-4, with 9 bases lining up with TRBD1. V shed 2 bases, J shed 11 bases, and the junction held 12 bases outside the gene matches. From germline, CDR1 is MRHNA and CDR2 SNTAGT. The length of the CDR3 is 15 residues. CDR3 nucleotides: TGTGCCAGCAGTGACCCGGGACAGGGCATCGGTGGGCAGTACTTC. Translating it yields CASSDPGQGIGGQYF.

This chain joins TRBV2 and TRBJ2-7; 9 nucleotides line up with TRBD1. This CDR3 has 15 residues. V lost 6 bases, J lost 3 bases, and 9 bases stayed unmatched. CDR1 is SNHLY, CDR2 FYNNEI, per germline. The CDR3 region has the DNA TGTGCCAGCAGCCCTGCGGGACAGGGTTTCTACGAGCAGTACTTC. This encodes CASSPAGQGFYEQYF.

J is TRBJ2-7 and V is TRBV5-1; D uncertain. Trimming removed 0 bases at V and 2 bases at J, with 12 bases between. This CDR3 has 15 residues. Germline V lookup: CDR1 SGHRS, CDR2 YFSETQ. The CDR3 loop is CASSLAWALPYEQYF. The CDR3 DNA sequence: TGCGCCAGCAGCTTGGCGTGGGCCCTCCCCTACGAGCAGTACTTC.